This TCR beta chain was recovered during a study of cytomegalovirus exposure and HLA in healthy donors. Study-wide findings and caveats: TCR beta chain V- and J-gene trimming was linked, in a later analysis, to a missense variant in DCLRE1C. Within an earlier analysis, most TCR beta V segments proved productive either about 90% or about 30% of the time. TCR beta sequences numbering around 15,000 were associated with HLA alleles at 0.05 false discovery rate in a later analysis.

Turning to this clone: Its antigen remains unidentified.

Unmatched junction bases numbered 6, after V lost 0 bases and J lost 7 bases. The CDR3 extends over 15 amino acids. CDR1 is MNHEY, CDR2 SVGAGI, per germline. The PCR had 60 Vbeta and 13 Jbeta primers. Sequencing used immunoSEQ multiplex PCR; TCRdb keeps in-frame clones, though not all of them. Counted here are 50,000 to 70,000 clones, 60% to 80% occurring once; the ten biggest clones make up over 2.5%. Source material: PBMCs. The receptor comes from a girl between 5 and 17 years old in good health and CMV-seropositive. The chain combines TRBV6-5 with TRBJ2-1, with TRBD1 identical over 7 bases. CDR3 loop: CASSYSMRGQNEQFF. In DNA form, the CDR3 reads TGTGCCAGCAGTTACTCGATGAGGGGGCAGAATGAGCAGTTCTTC.